This T cell receptor beta chain is drawn from a study of cytomegalovirus exposure and HLA in healthy donors. Study context: The 95 to 150 validation repertoires used the same platform as the roughly 610 first-cohort repertoires, a later analysis reported. Notes on the study in general: In vitro testing confirmed a few CMV-associated chains as specific for CMV antigens. A classifier reportedly called cytomegalovirus status with high sensitivity and specificity.

Of note for this clone: Its antigen is still unknown.

The donors were in the approximately 120-subject validation cohort; that cohort was separate from the approximately 700-subject first cohort. Measured with immunoSEQ multiplex PCR; TCRdb has only the in-frame clones, and not every one. The table has 300,000 to 350,000 clones, approximately 88% seen once; the top ten hold around 0.88%. With V trimmed by 8 bases and J by 2 bases, 2 bases remained unmatched. CDR1 MNHNY and CDR2 SVGAGI come from the germline V gene (reference sequence). This CDR3 region has 14 residues. The rearrangement uses TRBV6-6 and TRBJ2-6; 8 positions match TRBD1. This receptor was obtained from a man aged 30 to 39 in good health and CMV-seronegative. What was sequenced was PBMCs. The CDR3, as DNA: TGTGCCAGCCTGGACAGGGCTGGGGCCAACGTCCTGACTTTC. Translation gives CASLDRAGANVLTF.